The 13 T cell receptor beta chains reported below all come from one sample, sequenced in a study of cytomegalovirus exposure and HLA in healthy donors. In the PCR, 60 Vbeta and 13 Jbeta primers were used. Measured with immunoSEQ multiplex PCR; TCRdb has only the in-frame clones, and not every one. The sample lists about 170,000 clones; roughly 80% were seen once. Sequenced: PBMCs. These receptors were taken from a female donor in good health and CMV-seronegative.

The rearrangement joins TRBV6-6 to TRBJ2-5; 11 bases align to TRBD2. The DNA matches TRBJ2-7 better at its end, which makes the J call doubtful. The CDR3 spans 16 residues. CDR1 and CDR2 (germline): MNHNY, SVGAGI (reference sequence). In DNA, the CDR3 is TGTGCCAGCAGTCCTAATCTAGCGGGGGGATTTCACGAGCAGTACTTC. Translating gives CASSPNLAGGFHEQYF.

The chain uses TRBV6-5 and TRBJ2-1; 7 nucleotides match TRBD2. V lost 2 bases, J lost 7 bases, and 2 bases stayed unmatched. Germline V gene data show CDR1 as MNHEY and CDR2 as SVGAGI. This CDR3 has 13 amino acids. CDR3 region: CASSYERDNEQFF. CDR3 in DNA: TGTGCCAGCAGTTACGAGCGGGATAATGAGCAGTTCTTC.

V is TRBV9 and J is TRBJ2-1; 12 bases line up with TRBD2. CDR3 length equals 16 residues. Germline CDR1 and CDR2: SGDLS and YYNGEE. Unmatched junction bases numbered 2, after V lost 0 bases and J lost 4 bases. CDR3 amino acids: CASSVVGTSGYNEQFF. In nucleotides, the CDR3 is TGTGCCAGCAGCGTAGTTGGGACTAGCGGGTACAATGAGCAGTTCTTC.

The chain is built from TRBV15 and TRBJ2-3, with 13 positions matching TRBD2. CDR3 length equals 17 residues. Germline V lookup: CDR1 LNHNV, CDR2 YYDKDF (reference sequence). Unmatched junction bases numbered 12, after V lost 5 bases and J lost 7 bases. CDR3 sequence: CATSRHSGTSGDNTQYF. The CDR3, as DNA: TGTGCCACCAGCCGTCACTCCGGGACTAGCGGGGATAATACGCAGTATTTT.

The chain links TRBV19 to TRBJ1-1; D is perhaps TRBD1 (5 bases). The CDR3 runs 15 residues. V dropped 5 bases and J dropped 4 bases, with 17 bases sitting between them. Germline CDR1 LNHDA, CDR2 SQIVND (reference sequence). CDR3 sequence reads: CASSQTQGGITEAFF. The CDR3 DNA reads TGTGCCAGTAGTCAGACTCAGGGCGGGATCACTGAAGCTTTCTTT.

This clone was found once. V and J are TRBV7-5 and TRBJ2-2; TRBD2, the D gene given by the table, was not confirmed from the DNA. TRBV7-5 is a known pseudogene. The CDR3 is 20 amino acids. For the CDR3, the DNA is TGTGCCAGAAGCCTTCCCGGGACTAGCGGGAGCATATGGGACACCGGGGAGCTGTTTTTT. It translates to CARSLPGTSGSIWDTGELFF.

V usage is TRBV9 and J usage is TRBJ2-7, with 10 bases identical to TRBD2. Germline CDR1 SGDLS, CDR2 YYNGEE. J lost 2 bases, V lost 0 bases, and 5 bases had no gene match. This CDR3 spans 16 amino acids. For the CDR3, the DNA is TGTGCCAGCAGCGTAGCTAGGACTAGCGGCCCCTACGAGCAGTACTTC. This codes for CASSVARTSGPYEQYF.

This sequence joins TRBV6-5 and TRBJ2-5, with 11 bases identical to TRBD2. The closer fit of TRBJ2-7 to the DNA end suggests the J call may be wrong. From germline, CDR1 is MNHEY and CDR2 SVGAGI. The CDR3 has 15 residues. The CDR3 DNA follows: TGTGCCAGCCGCAGACTAGCGGGAAGGGGCGCCGAGCAGTACTTC. Translation: CASRRLAGRGAEQYF.

The gene calls are TRBV7-2 and TRBJ2-7, with 9 positions matching TRBD2. With V trimmed by 5 bases and J by 11 bases, 13 bases remained unmatched. Germline V gene sequence: CDR1 SGHTA, CDR2 FQGNSA. The CDR3 covers 14 residues. CDR3 bases: TGTGCCAGCAGCCTCAGCTTGGGCGGGGGGGAAAAGTACTTC. Translation: CASSLSLGGGEKYF.

The genes are TRBV7-2 and TRBJ2-5; a possible D gene is TRBD2 (5 bases). The CDR3 loop spans 13 amino acids. CDR1 SGHTA and CDR2 FQGNSA come from the germline V gene. V lost 6 bases, J lost 2 bases, and 10 bases lay in between. In DNA, the CDR3 is TGTGCCAGCAGACCCGGCGGGCAAGAGACCCAGTACTTC. It encodes CASRPGGQETQYF.

The chain uses TRBV5-1 and TRBJ2-1; a weak D match, TRBD2 (5 bases). This CDR3 is built from 15 residues. Germline CDR1 and CDR2: SGHRS and YFSETQ. V lost 4 bases, J lost 0 bases, and 11 bases lay in between. CDR3 residues: CASSPLGSSYNEQFF. The CDR3 DNA reads TGCGCCAGCAGCCCGCTAGGGAGCTCCTACAATGAGCAGTTCTTC. Drawing the rest from reference TRBV5-1 and TRBJ2-1, the complete variable domain is KAGVTQTPRYLIKTRGQQVTLSCSPISGHRSVSWYQQTPGQGLQFLFEYFSETQRNKGNFPGRFSGRQFSNSRSEMNVSTLELGDSALYLCASSPLGSSYNEQFFGPGTRLTVL.

This clone was seen a handful of times. The chain uses TRBV19 and TRBJ1-2, with 7 bases identical to TRBD1. The CDR3 extends over 15 amino acids. Germline V lookup: CDR1 LNHDA, CDR2 SQIVND (reference sequence). V dropped 5 bases and J dropped 3; count of bases not matched to a gene: 9. The CDR3 spells CASSSLQGVDYGYTF. The DNA of the CDR3 is TGTGCCAGTAGTTCTCTTCAGGGGGTAGACTATGGCTACACCTTC. Together with reference TRBV19 and TRBJ1-2, the CDR3 gives the full variable domain: DGGITQSPKYLFRKEGQNVTLSCEQNLNHDAMYWYRQDPGQGLRLIYYSQIVNDFQKGDIAEGYSVSREKKESFPLTVTSAQKNPTAFYLCASSSLQGVDYGYTFGSGTRLTVV.

As for this clone: A junction boundary mismatches the germline segment, possibly from a read error. The chain couples TRBV7-9 to TRBJ2-3; no firm D call. The CDR3 extends over 13 amino acids. CDR1 SEHNR and CDR2 FQNEAQ come from the germline V gene (reference sequence). CDR3 amino acids: CSSSLGTADTQYF. DNA for the CDR3: TGTTCCAGCAGCTTAGGCACAGCAGATACGCAGTATTTT.